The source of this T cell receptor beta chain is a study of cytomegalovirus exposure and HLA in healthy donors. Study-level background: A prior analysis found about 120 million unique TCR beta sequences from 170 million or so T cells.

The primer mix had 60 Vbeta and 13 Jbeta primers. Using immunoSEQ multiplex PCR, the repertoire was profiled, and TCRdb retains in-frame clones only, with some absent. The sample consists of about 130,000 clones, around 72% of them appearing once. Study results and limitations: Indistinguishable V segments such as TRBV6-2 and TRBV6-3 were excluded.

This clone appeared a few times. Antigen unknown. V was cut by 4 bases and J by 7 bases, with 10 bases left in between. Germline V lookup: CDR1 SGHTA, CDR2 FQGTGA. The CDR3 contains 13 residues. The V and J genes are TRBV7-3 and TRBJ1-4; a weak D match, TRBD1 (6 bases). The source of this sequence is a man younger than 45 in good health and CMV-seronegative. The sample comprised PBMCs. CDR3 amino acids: CASSSGRGEKLFF. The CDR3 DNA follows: TGTGCCAGCAGCTCGGGCAGGGGTGAAAAACTGTTTTTT. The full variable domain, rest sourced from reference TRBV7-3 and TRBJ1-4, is GAGVSQTPSNKVTEKGKYVELRCDPISGHTALYWYRQSLGQGPEFLIYFQGTGAADDSGLPNDRFFAVRPEGSVSTLKIQRTERGDSAVYLCASSSGRGEKLFFGSGTQLSVL.